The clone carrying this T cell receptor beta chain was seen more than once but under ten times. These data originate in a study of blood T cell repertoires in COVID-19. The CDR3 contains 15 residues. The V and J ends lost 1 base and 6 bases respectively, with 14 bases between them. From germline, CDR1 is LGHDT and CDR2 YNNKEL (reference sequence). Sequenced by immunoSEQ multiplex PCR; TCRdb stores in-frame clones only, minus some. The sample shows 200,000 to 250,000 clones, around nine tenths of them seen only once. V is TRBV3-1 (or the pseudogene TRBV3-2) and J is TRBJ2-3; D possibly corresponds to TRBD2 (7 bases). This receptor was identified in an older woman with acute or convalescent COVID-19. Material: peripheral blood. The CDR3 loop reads CASSQGGGALDTQYF. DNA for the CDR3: TGTGCCAGCAGCCAAGGAGGGGGGGCCCTTGATACGCAGTATTTT.